These T cell receptor beta chains were read from a single sample in a study of blood T cell repertoires in COVID-19. The repertoire was sequenced with immunoSEQ multiplex PCR; TCRdb's copy has only in-frame clones and lacks some. The sample records around 300,000 clones, around 90% being singletons. Sequenced: peripheral blood. The source is a man between 45 and 60 years old with active or convalescent COVID-19. The CDR3 runs from the conserved cysteine through the conserved F or W. Each record gives: D gene, CDR3 length, clone size, J gene, V gene, CDR3 protein, CDR3 DNA. A D gene is named only where the DNA matches it firmly. Clone size is given for some rows only: seen once, a few or many times, or a class if the clone is expanded.

d_gene: TRBD1; len: 14; abundance: NA; j_gene: TRBJ1-1; v_gene: TRBV7-9; CDR3aa: CASTLMQGDTEAFF; CDR3nt: TGTGCCAGCACCCTAATGCAGGGGGACACTGAAGCTTTCTTT
d_gene: TRBD2; len: 17; abundance: NA; j_gene: TRBJ2-3; v_gene: TRBV19; CDR3aa: CASSARPGTSRTDTQYF; CDR3nt: TGTGCCAGTAGTGCCCGACCCGGGACTAGCCGCACAGATACGCAGTATTTT
d_gene: NA; len: 13; abundance: NA; j_gene: TRBJ2-1; v_gene: TRBV18; CDR3aa: CASSPQGEDEQFF; CDR3nt: TGTGCCAGCTCACCCCAAGGGGAGGATGAGCAGTTCTTC
d_gene: TRBD2; len: 18; abundance: NA; j_gene: TRBJ2-1; v_gene: TRBV11-2; CDR3aa: CASSLDLKGLALHNEQFF; CDR3nt: TGTGCCAGCAGCTTAGATTTAAAGGGACTAGCGTTACACAATGAGCAGTTCTTC
d_gene: TRBD1; len: 13; abundance: once; j_gene: TRBJ2-7; v_gene: TRBV6-2/TRBV6-3; CDR3aa: CASSQGQPYEQYF; CDR3nt: TGTGCCAGCAGCCAGGGACAGCCCTACGAGCAGTACTTC
d_gene: NA; len: 13; abundance: NA; j_gene: TRBJ2-5; v_gene: TRBV6-2/TRBV6-3; CDR3aa: CASSSVAQETQYF; CDR3nt: TGTGCCAGCAGTTCGGTAGCTCAAGAGACCCAGTACTTC
d_gene: TRBD1; len: 16; abundance: once; j_gene: TRBJ2-2; v_gene: TRBV5-1; CDR3aa: CASSRGGTGETGELFF; CDR3nt: TGCGCCAGCAGCCGAGGCGGGACAGGGGAGACCGGGGAGCTGTTTTTT
d_gene: NA; len: 13; abundance: NA; j_gene: TRBJ1-1; v_gene: TRBV9; CDR3aa: CASSATLNTEAFF; CDR3nt: TGTGCCAGCAGCGCGACTCTGAACACTGAAGCTTTCTTT
d_gene: NA; len: 16; abundance: NA; j_gene: TRBJ2-3; v_gene: TRBV28; CDR3aa: CASSPPWGVLTDTQYF; CDR3nt: TGTGCCAGCAGCCCCCCCTGGGGAGTGTTGACAGATACGCAGTATTTT
d_gene: TRBD2; len: 17; abundance: NA; j_gene: TRBJ2-5; v_gene: TRBV5-1; CDR3aa: CASSLGQRGPIGETQYF; CDR3nt: TGCGCCAGCAGTCTTGGTCAGCGGGGGCCGATAGGGGAGACCCAGTACTTC
d_gene: NA; len: 13; abundance: NA; j_gene: TRBJ1-4; v_gene: TRBV18; CDR3aa: CASSRTTNEKLFF; CDR3nt: TGTGCCAGCTCACGTACAACTAATGAAAAACTGTTTTTT
d_gene: TRBD2; len: 17; abundance: NA; j_gene: TRBJ2-1; v_gene: TRBV3-1/TRBV3-2; CDR3aa: CASSQDRSGRSYNEQFF; CDR3nt: TGTGCCAGCAGCCAAGATCGCAGCGGGAGGTCTTACAATGAGCAGTTCTTC
d_gene: TRBD1; len: 15; abundance: NA; j_gene: TRBJ2-3; v_gene: TRBV6-5; CDR3aa: CASSYQTGGQDTQYF; CDR3nt: TGTGCCAGCAGTTACCAGACAGGGGGACAAGATACGCAGTATTTT
d_gene: NA; len: 15; abundance: NA; j_gene: TRBJ1-6; v_gene: TRBV28; CDR3aa: CASRSGGAVNSPLHF; CDR3nt: TGTGCCAGCAGGTCGGGGGGCGCAGTCAATTCACCCCTCCACTTT
d_gene: TRBD1; len: 16; abundance: NA; j_gene: TRBJ2-1; v_gene: TRBV18; CDR3aa: CASSPFTGAPSNEQFF; CDR3nt: TGTGCCAGCTCACCATTCACAGGGGCCCCCTCCAATGAGCAGTTCTTC
d_gene: TRBD1; len: 13; abundance: NA; j_gene: TRBJ1-1; v_gene: TRBV9; CDR3aa: CASSQAGGTEAFF; CDR3nt: TGTGCCAGCAGCCAAGCAGGGGGCACTGAAGCTTTCTTC
d_gene: NA; len: 12; abundance: few; j_gene: TRBJ1-1; v_gene: TRBV7-9; CDR3aa: CASSLSRIEAFF; CDR3nt: TGTGCCAGCAGCTTAAGCAGGATTGAAGCTTTCTTT
d_gene: NA; len: 13; abundance: NA; j_gene: TRBJ1-2; v_gene: TRBV7-9; CDR3aa: CAGETGLYYGYTF; CDR3nt: TGTGCCGGGGAGACAGGACTTTACTATGGCTACACCTTC
d_gene: TRBD1; len: 15; abundance: NA; j_gene: TRBJ1-2; v_gene: TRBV6-5; CDR3aa: CASSSQGLVNYGYTF; CDR3nt: TGTGCCAGCAGTTCACAGGGGCTAGTTAACTATGGCTACACCTTC
d_gene: TRBD2; len: 14; abundance: NA; j_gene: TRBJ2-7; v_gene: TRBV5-3; CDR3aa: CARSLSSGTYEQYF; CDR3nt: TGTGCCAGAAGCTTATCTAGCGGGACCTACGAGCAGTACTTC
d_gene: NA; len: 14; abundance: NA; j_gene: TRBJ2-5; v_gene: TRBV27; CDR3aa: CASSSAVLIKTQYF; CDR3nt: TGTGCCAGCAGTTCCGCGGTCTTGATCAAGACCCAGTACTTC
d_gene: TRBD1; len: 16; abundance: NA; j_gene: TRBJ1-3; v_gene: TRBV30; CDR3aa: CAWSQLTGGTGNTIYF; CDR3nt: TGTGCCTGGAGCCAATTGACAGGGGGAACTGGAAACACCATATATTTT
d_gene: TRBD1; len: 14; abundance: once; j_gene: TRBJ1-2; v_gene: TRBV5-1; CDR3aa: CASSPRTGNIGYTF; CDR3nt: TGCGCCAGCAGCCCAAGGACAGGGAATATAGGCTACACCTTC
d_gene: NA; len: 15; abundance: NA; j_gene: TRBJ2-2; v_gene: TRBV6-1; CDR3aa: CASSEIGTDSGELFF; CDR3nt: TGTGCCAGCAGTGAAATCGGGACTGACTCCGGGGAGCTGTTTTTT
d_gene: TRBD1; len: 17; abundance: NA; j_gene: TRBJ1-4; v_gene: TRBV25-1; CDR3aa: CASSESRTGGLDEKLFF; CDR3nt: TGTGCCAGCAGTGAAAGCCGGACAGGGGGCTTAGATGAAAAACTGTTTTTT
d_gene: TRBD1; len: 15; abundance: NA; j_gene: TRBJ2-7; v_gene: TRBV7-2; CDR3aa: CASSSTGKPSREQYF; CDR3nt: TGTGCCAGCAGCTCGACAGGGAAGCCTAGTAGGGAGCAGTACTTC
d_gene: NA; len: 11; abundance: NA; j_gene: TRBJ2-3; v_gene: TRBV7-9; CDR3aa: CASSLTDTQYF; CDR3nt: TGTGCCAGCAGCCTCACAGATACGCAGTATTTT
d_gene: NA; len: 13; abundance: once; j_gene: TRBJ1-2; v_gene: TRBV30; CDR3aa: CAWSVNTNYGYTF; CDR3nt: TGTGCCTGGAGTGTTAACACTAACTATGGCTACACCTTC
d_gene: TRBD1; len: 14; abundance: NA; j_gene: TRBJ2-1; v_gene: TRBV10-3; CDR3aa: CAISAGQGNNEQFF; CDR3nt: TGTGCCATCAGTGCGGGACAGGGGAACAATGAGCAGTTCTTC
d_gene: NA; len: 14; abundance: NA; j_gene: TRBJ2-7; v_gene: TRBV19; CDR3aa: CASSNHRVTYEQYF; CDR3nt: TGTGCCAGTAGTAACCACAGGGTTACCTACGAGCAGTACTTC
d_gene: NA; len: 16; abundance: NA; j_gene: TRBJ2-3; v_gene: TRBV12-5; CDR3aa: CASGRGDSFGTDTQYF; CDR3nt: TGTGCTAGTGGTCGCGGCGACAGTTTCGGCACAGATACGCAGTATTTT
d_gene: NA; len: 13; abundance: NA; j_gene: TRBJ2-7; v_gene: TRBV6-6; CDR3aa: CASSLGPFSEQYF; CDR3nt: TGTGCCAGCAGCCTCGGTCCTTTTAGTGAGCAGTACTTC
d_gene: NA; len: 16; abundance: NA; j_gene: TRBJ2-5; v_gene: TRBV7-8; CDR3aa: CASSPNQRKVGETQYF; CDR3nt: TGTGCCAGCAGCCCCAATCAGCGGAAGGTGGGGGAGACCCAGTACTTC
d_gene: TRBD1; len: 15; abundance: NA; j_gene: TRBJ1-5; v_gene: TRBV2; CDR3aa: CASSEGQGAGQPQHF; CDR3nt: TGTGCCAGCAGTGAGGGACAGGGGGCAGGGCAGCCCCAGCATTTT
d_gene: TRBD1; len: 15; abundance: NA; j_gene: TRBJ2-7; v_gene: TRBV9; CDR3aa: CASSVGTGTSYEQYF; CDR3nt: TGTGCCAGCAGCGTAGGGACAGGGACCTCCTACGAGCAGTACTTC
d_gene: TRBD1; len: 16; abundance: NA; j_gene: TRBJ1-6; v_gene: TRBV5-5; CDR3aa: CASSYPGTGWNSPLHF; CDR3nt: TGTGCCAGCAGCTATCCCGGGACAGGGTGGAATTCACCCCTCCACTTT
d_gene: NA; len: 14; abundance: NA; j_gene: TRBJ1-3; v_gene: TRBV19; CDR3aa: CASRPGRAGNTIYF; CDR3nt: TGTGCCAGTAGGCCCGGCAGGGCTGGAAACACCATATATTTT
d_gene: NA; len: 16; abundance: NA; j_gene: TRBJ1-1; v_gene: TRBV27; CDR3aa: CASSLKAGFENTEAFF; CDR3nt: TGTGCCAGCAGTCTCAAGGCGGGTTTTGAGAACACTGAAGCTTTCTTT
d_gene: TRBD1; len: 14; abundance: NA; j_gene: TRBJ1-3; v_gene: TRBV28; CDR3aa: CASKGRGSGNTIYF; CDR3nt: TGTGCCAGCAAAGGCAGGGGGTCTGGAAACACCATATATTTT
d_gene: TRBD2; len: 15; abundance: NA; j_gene: TRBJ2-1; v_gene: TRBV9; CDR3aa: CASSPGGGTLNEQFF; CDR3nt: TGTGCCAGCAGCCCGGGCGGGGGAACGCTGAATGAGCAGTTCTTC
d_gene: NA; len: 14; abundance: NA; j_gene: TRBJ1-1; v_gene: TRBV7-9; CDR3aa: CASSLDRINTEAFF; CDR3nt: TGTGCCAGCAGCCTCGACAGGATTAACACTGAAGCTTTCTTT
d_gene: TRBD1; len: 15; abundance: few; j_gene: TRBJ2-5; v_gene: TRBV6-1; CDR3aa: CASSDAGTGKETQYF; CDR3nt: TGTGCCAGCAGTGATGCCGGGACAGGGAAGGAGACCCAGTACTTC
d_gene: TRBD1; len: 14; abundance: NA; j_gene: TRBJ1-1; v_gene: TRBV18; CDR3aa: CASSPGTGWTEAFF; CDR3nt: TGTGCCAGCTCACCAGGGACAGGGTGGACTGAAGCTTTCTTT
d_gene: TRBD1; len: 15; abundance: NA; j_gene: TRBJ2-7; v_gene: TRBV4-2; CDR3aa: CASSQTGTGYYEQYF; CDR3nt: TGTGCCAGCAGCCAAACCGGGACAGGATATTACGAGCAGTACTTC
d_gene: TRBD1; len: 16; abundance: NA; j_gene: TRBJ1-2; v_gene: TRBV6-6; CDR3aa: CASSRKGQGVNYGYTF; CDR3nt: TGTGCCAGCAGTAGAAAGGGACAGGGGGTAAACTATGGCTACACCTTC
d_gene: NA; len: 13; abundance: NA; j_gene: TRBJ2-1; v_gene: TRBV30; CDR3aa: CAWSLRGYNEQFF; CDR3nt: TGTGCCTGGAGTTTAAGGGGCTACAATGAGCAGTTCTTC
d_gene: NA; len: 16; abundance: NA; j_gene: TRBJ2-1; v_gene: TRBV19; CDR3aa: CASSTWGEARGDEQFF; CDR3nt: TGTGCCAGTAGTACGTGGGGGGAGGCACGAGGGGATGAGCAGTTCTTC
d_gene: TRBD2; len: 15; abundance: NA; j_gene: TRBJ2-1; v_gene: TRBV7-8; CDR3aa: CASSLLAGSYNEQFF; CDR3nt: TGTGCCAGCAGCTTACTAGCGGGGTCCTACAATGAGCAGTTCTTC
d_gene: NA; len: 15; abundance: NA; j_gene: TRBJ1-6; v_gene: TRBV6-5; CDR3aa: CASSYSGGLDSPLHF; CDR3nt: TGTGCCAGCAGTTATTCGGGGGGGCTAGACTCACCCCTCCACTTT
d_gene: NA; len: 14; abundance: NA; j_gene: TRBJ1-1; v_gene: TRBV10-3; CDR3aa: CAISDWGVDTEAFF; CDR3nt: TGTGCCATCAGTGACTGGGGGGTTGACACTGAAGCTTTCTTT
d_gene: NA; len: 16; abundance: NA; j_gene: TRBJ2-6; v_gene: TRBV5-1; CDR3aa: CASSGISGSGANVLTF; CDR3nt: TGCGCCAGCAGCGGCATCAGTGGCTCTGGGGCCAACGTCCTGACTTTC